This is a list of T cell receptor beta chains from one sample in a study of T cells in Graves' hyperthyroidism and ophthalmopathy. TCRdb analysed the multiplex PCR reads with MiXCR anew, one entry per CDR3 protein. This sample has 500,000 to 600,000 distinct CDR3 sequences, with just over 45% found just once. Input material: peripheral blood or thyroid tissue (not recorded which). The source of these receptors is a woman aged 18-30 years with Graves' hyperthyroidism. CDR3s leave out the opening cysteine and the closing phenylalanine or tryptophan.

j_call	v_call	cdr3_aa
TRBJ1-1	TRBV5-1	ASSYPSRTEAF
TRBJ2-5	TRBV4-3	ASSQGVGTFQETQY
TRBJ2-7	TRBV19	ASSIDVTYEQY
TRBJ1-1	TRBV10-3	AISGTGGAGTEAF
TRBJ1-4	TRBV24-1	ATSDPSGTGVEKLF
TRBJ2-5	TRBV7-2	ASSLESWGTQY
TRBJ1-1	TRBV12-3/TRBV12-4	ASTLAGTGVAF
TRBJ2-3	TRBV2	ASSGETGASTDTQY
TRBJ2-3	TRBV12-5	ASQREGGTDTQY
TRBJ1-1	TRBV30	AWGRPHDTEAF
TRBJ1-1	TRBV10-2	ASSEGRGTEAF
TRBJ2-3	TRBV15	ATSRARRGSTDTQY
TRBJ1-5	TRBV7-8	ASSLVSGGFRSNQPQH
TRBJ2-7	TRBV24-1	ATSTGQAYEQY
TRBJ2-2	TRBV20-1	SARPFTRVTGELF
TRBJ1-1	TRBV15	ATSRRGKNTEAF
TRBJ1-5	TRBV13	ASSPISSIGIWRNQPQH
TRBJ2-5	TRBV11-3	ASSLGRGTDTQY
TRBJ2-7	TRBV7-9	ASSLEGLAELGQY
TRBJ2-1	TRBV2	ASSVGSSYNEQF
TRBJ2-2	TRBV12-3/TRBV12-4	ASSRGTGSGNTGELF
TRBJ2-1	TRBV7-2	ASSFYSPSGDEQF
TRBJ2-5	TRBV11-2	ASSLRLAGRAETQY
TRBJ2-7	TRBV6-6	ASRGVSSYEQY
TRBJ1-2	TRBV9	ASSVERGFGYT
TRBJ1-6	TRBV5-8	ASSPWTGQLNSPLH
TRBJ2-7	TRBV20-1	SARDRTSGGEQY
TRBJ1-5	TRBV7-8	ASSLGTVYSNQPQH
TRBJ2-7	TRBV2	ASSEEAGILSYEQY
TRBJ2-5	TRBV7-6	ASSLVGQGVNQETQY
TRBJ1-5	TRBV15	ATSSGLRDGQGSNQPQH
TRBJ2-6	TRBV7-9	ASSLQVSGANVLT
TRBJ1-1	TRBV20-1	SARDPDRVITEAF
TRBJ1-6	TRBV6-6	ASSYSPGQNSPLH
TRBJ2-7	TRBV11-2	ASSLVRRRESREQY
TRBJ2-7	TRBV16	ASTSWGVSYEQY
TRBJ1-6	TRBV15	ATSRDFPQVRNSPLH
TRBJ2-7	TRBV20-1	SATEQSSYEQY
TRBJ2-2	TRBV6-1	ATLQEARGTGELF
TRBJ2-5	TRBV2	ASSAGQGAVKTQY
TRBJ1-1	TRBV6-1	AINKGGFTNTEAF
TRBJ1-5	TRBV2	ASSVIPAGNQPQH
TRBJ2-7	TRBV29-1	SVDHGLAGVQPYEQY
TRBJ1-5	TRBV27	ASSSWTGGLYSNQPQH
TRBJ1-2	TRBV2	AREPPGTAQYGYT
TRBJ2-7	TRBV5-1	ASSLMASGRGEQY
TRBJ2-1	TRBV20-1	SAREGWGNEQF
TRBJ1-2	TRBV6-1	AITQGGKYGYT
TRBJ2-5	TRBV5-1	ASSLPPPGTQETQY
TRBJ1-2	TRBV15	ATSLGRRSGYT
TRBJ2-5	TRBV25-1	ASSVGTPGPGETQY
TRBJ2-7	TRBV6-2/TRBV6-3	ASIHARSYEQY
TRBJ1-2	TRBV7-8	ASSFDQGLGGYT
TRBJ1-1	TRBV10-3	AISEDHQAEAF
TRBJ2-1	TRBV24-1	ATSAQSPNEQF